This entry lists 20 T cell receptor beta chains sequenced from one sample in a study of T cell repertoires in cytomegalovirus infection. TCRdb re-derived calls from the reads in MiXCR, one entry per CDR3 protein. Here the sample spans hundreds of thousands of distinct CDR3 sequences, around 35% being singletons. No antigen has been assigned to these receptors. The sequences come from cultured PBMCs, collected from culture after CMV antigen stimulation. These receptors were collected from a human donor in good health (CMV status not recorded). Some clones in this sample may be carry-over from other donors' samples.

The CDR3: CSAREGGGVYEQYF. CDR3 in DNA: TGCAGTGCTAGGGAGGGGGGGGGCGTCTACGAGCAGTACTTC. This sequence joins TRBV20-1 and TRBJ2-7; tentative D call: TRBD2 (7 bases). Trimming left V 3 bases short and J 3 bases short, with 15 bases between. The CDR3 contains 14 residues. Germline V gene lookup returns CDR1 DFQATT and CDR2 SNEGSKA (reference sequence).

As regards this clonotype: The junction and the germline gene differ at one end; a read error may be behind it. V and J are TRBV2 and TRBJ2-3; 9 bases align to TRBD2. Germline V CDR1 and CDR2: SNHLY, FYNNEI. The CDR3 runs 14 residues. CDR3 loop: CASNEPLAGDTQYF. CDR3 in DNA: TGTGCCAGCAATGAACCACTAGCGGGAGATACGCAGTATTTT.

This clonotype was seen a handful of times. The chain joins TRBV7-9 to TRBJ1-4; no definite D call. This CDR3 has 15 amino acids. Germline V gene lookup returns CDR1 SEHNR and CDR2 FQNEAQ (reference sequence). Trimming pared 1 base from V and 3 bases from J, leaving 9 bases between. CDR3 sequence reads: CASSLVGGPNEKLFF. Here the CDR3 DNA reads TGTGCCAGCAGCTTAGTCGGCGGACCTAATGAAAAACTGTTTTTT.

A few counts support this clonotype. The CDR3 loop reads CASSLRGGIEAFF. CDR3 DNA sequence: TGTGCCAGCAGTTTACGGGGGGGGATTGAAGCTTTCTTT. The genes are TRBV12-3 or TRBV12-4 and TRBJ1-1; D is possibly TRBD1 (5 bases). Trimming took off 2 bases at V and 7 bases at J, with 11 bases between the two ends. The CDR3 is 13 amino acids.

This clonotype was detected many times. This chain joins TRBV7-2 and TRBJ2-2; D is uncertain. Trimming pared 6 bases from V and 6 bases from J, leaving 11 bases between. Germline-derived CDR1 and CDR2 are SGHTA and FQGNSA. This CDR3 spans 13 amino acids. The CDR3 DNA reads as TGTGCCAGCAGTGCACTCTGGTCCGGGGAGCTGTTTTTT. Translation gives CASSALWSGELFF.

This clonotype was observed at least ten times. The chain combines TRBV10-3 with TRBJ2-7; 8 positions match TRBD2. The CDR3 is made up of 17 amino acids. After removal of 2 bases from V and 0 bases from J, the junction contained 9 bases not matched to a gene. Looked up from germline, CDR1 is ENHRY and CDR2 is SYGVKD. DNA of the CDR3: TGTGCCATCAGTGAGGCGTTAGCGGGGCCCAGCTCCTACGAGCAGTACTTC. Protein product: CAISEALAGPSSYEQYF.

The gene calls are TRBV20-1 and TRBJ2-7; the D is unclear. The CDR3 is 13 amino acids. Trimming pared 4 bases from V and 0 bases from J, leaving 10 bases between. Germline CDR1 reads DFQATT; CDR2 reads SNEGSKA (reference sequence). DNA for the CDR3: TGCAGTGCTACTGATTTAATCTCCTACGAGCAGTACTTC. Protein: CSATDLISYEQYF.

The chain joins TRBV6-5 to TRBJ2-2, with D perhaps matching TRBD1 (5 bases). Per the germline V gene, CDR1 is MNHEY and CDR2 is SVGAGI. CDR3 length: 15 residues. The V and J ends lost 3 bases and 3 bases respectively, with 11 bases between them. The CDR3 reads CASSYLGVDTGELFF. For the CDR3, the DNA is TGTGCCAGCAGTTATCTAGGGGTTGACACCGGGGAGCTGTTTTTT.

Details on this clonotype: This sequence may be a read error, since a much larger clone differs from it by one base. The CDR3 does not end in the conserved phenylalanine or tryptophan, so this is likely a read error. The gene calls are TRBV7-6 and TRBJ2-7; D unresolved. V lost 1 base and J 3 bases, leaving 7 bases between the germline ends. This CDR3 contains 13 residues. Germline V gives CDR1 SGHVS, CDR2 FNYEAQ. The CDR3 spells CASSLEGNYEQYY. CDR3 DNA sequence: TGTGCCAGCAGCTTAGAAGGGAACTACGAGCAGTACTAC.

This clonotype was counted a few times. This chain joins TRBV12-3 or TRBV12-4 and TRBJ2-5, with D tentatively TRBD2 (6 bases). The CDR3 has 14 amino acids. The V end lost 5 bases, the J end lost 5 bases, and 15 bases lay between the germline ends. DNA of the CDR3: TGTGCCAGCAGTCTTACTGGCCTAGCGGAGACCCAGTACTTC. Translated, it gives CASSLTGLAETQYF.

In its sample, this clonotype was seen a few times. The chain has TRBV20-1 and TRBJ2-7; D perhaps matches TRBD2 (6 bases). The CDR3 is 14 residues long. Per germline, CDR1 DFQATT and CDR2 SNEGSKA (reference sequence). V gave up 3 bases and J gave up 2 bases, with 14 bases separating them. The CDR3 nucleotides read TGCAGTGCTAGTACTGGGCGGGACCCCTACGAGCAGTACTTC. It codes for CSASTGRDPYEQYF.

This clonotype was picked up a small number of times. The chain links TRBV10-3 to TRBJ1-1; no clear D gene. This CDR3 contains 14 residues. Trimming left V 6 bases short and J 6 bases short, with 17 bases between. CDR1 is ENHRY and CDR2 is SYGVKD in the germline V gene. The CDR3 reads CAISPGLPGAEAFF. The CDR3 coding sequence is TGTGCCATCAGCCCCGGACTCCCCGGGGCTGAAGCTTTCTTT.

This clonotype was recorded a few times. V gene TRBV9 combines with J gene TRBJ2-1; D gene ambiguous. Germline V lookup: CDR1 SGDLS, CDR2 YYNGEE. V dropped 0 bases and J dropped 1 base, with 8 bases sitting between them. The CDR3 length is 15 residues. CDR3 sequence: CASSVGSGSYNEQFF. In DNA form, the CDR3 reads TGTGCCAGCAGCGTAGGGTCCGGGTCCTACAATGAGCAGTTCTTC. Filled out from reference TRBV9 and TRBJ2-1, the complete variable domain reads DSGVTQTPKHLITATGQRVTLRCSPRSGDLSVYWYQQSLDQGLQFLIQYYNGEERAKGNILERFSAQQFPDLHSELNLSSLELGDSALYFCASSVGSGSYNEQFFGPGTRLTVL.

The V gene is TRBV20-1, the J gene TRBJ2-3; 8 positions match TRBD2. The CDR3 has 13 residues. The germline V gene has CDR1 DFQATT and CDR2 SNEGSKA (reference sequence). The V segment lost 0 bases and the J segment 7 bases; nucleotides outside the gene matches: 3. The chain's CDR3 is CSAREAGVNTQYF. In DNA form, the CDR3 reads TGCAGTGCTAGAGAAGCGGGAGTTAATACGCAGTATTTT.

The chain carries TRBV2 and TRBJ2-1; D uncertain. The CDR3 has 13 residues. Germline values: CDR1 SNHLY, CDR2 FYNNEI. Trimming took 2 bases from V and 2 from J, leaving 4 bases between them. The CDR3 DNA follows: TGTGCCAGCAGTGAAAGAGCCTACAATGAGCAGTTCTTC. Its protein product is CASSERAYNEQFF.

This clonotype was found a few times. This chain connects TRBV6-2 or TRBV6-3 to TRBJ1-1; tentatively, D is TRBD1 (5 bases). The CDR3 is 15 residues long. The ends were cut back, 6 bases at V and 1 base at J, with 15 bases in the middle. CDR1 is MNHEY and CDR2 is SVGEGT in the germline V gene. This CDR3 is CASRRRGTGNTEAFF. As DNA, the CDR3 is TGTGCCAGCAGACGCCGCGGAACAGGGAACACTGAAGCTTTCTTT.

The chain recombines TRBV5-6 with TRBJ2-5, with 14 nucleotides matching TRBD2. The J segment lost 4 bases and the V segment lost 3 bases, leaving 8 bases of the junction unmatched. This CDR3 contains 17 residues. From germline, CDR1 is SGHDT and CDR2 YYEEEE. The CDR3 is CASSSPFGLAGGETQYF. The DNA of the CDR3 is TGTGCCAGCAGCTCACCCTTCGGACTAGCGGGAGGAGAGACCCAGTACTTC. Looking up the rest from reference TRBV5-6 and TRBJ2-5 gives the full variable domain: DAGVTQSPTHLIKTRGQQVTLRCSPKSGHDTVSWYQQALGQGPQFIFQYYEEEERQRGNFPDRFSGHQFPNYSSELNVNALLLGDSALYLCASSSPFGLAGGETQYFGPGTRLLVL.

The rearrangement links TRBV6-5 to TRBJ2-7; no definite D call. Trimming stripped 5 bases from V and 2 bases from J, with 10 bases between. Per the germline V gene, CDR1 is MNHEY and CDR2 is SVGAGI. The CDR3 has 13 amino acids. CDR3 in amino acids: CASSQRPPYEQYF. In DNA form, the CDR3 reads TGTGCCAGCAGTCAACGTCCTCCCTACGAGCAGTACTTC.

The chain has TRBV5-1 and TRBJ1-1, with TRBD1 matching over 8 bases. The germline V gene has CDR1 SGHRS and CDR2 YFSETQ. The CDR3 has 14 residues. Unmatched junction bases numbered 7, after V lost 5 bases and J lost 4 bases. The CDR3 sequence: CASSWTGPGTEAFF. DNA for the CDR3: TGCGCCAGCAGTTGGACAGGGCCGGGCACTGAAGCTTTCTTT. The full variable domain, its missing parts supplied by reference TRBV5-1 and TRBJ1-1, is KAGVTQTPRYLIKTRGQQVTLSCSPISGHRSVSWYQQTPGQGLQFLFEYFSETQRNKGNFPGRFSGRQFSNSRSEMNVSTLELGDSALYLCASSWTGPGTEAFFGQGTRLTVV.

The chain recombines TRBV2 with TRBJ2-7; D is possibly TRBD1 (5 bases). The V end lost 3 bases, the J end lost 2 bases, and 11 bases lay between the germline ends. Germline values: CDR1 SNHLY, CDR2 FYNNEI. The CDR3 is 14 residues long. The CDR3 DNA follows: TGTGCCAGCAGTGACCAGGGTGTAGCCTACGAGCAGTACTTC. Protein: CASSDQGVAYEQYF.